This is a list of T cell receptor beta chains from one sample in a study of a mutant IDH1 vaccine in newly diagnosed glioma. Only in-frame clones appear in the TCRdb table, and some are missing; sequencing was by immunoSEQ multiplex PCR. The table has roughly 86,000 clones, 80% seen once. The sequences come from PBMCs, collected from a glioma patient treated with radiotherapy, temozolomide or both. Receptors were obtained from a man in his forties with glioma. The CDR3 runs from the conserved cysteine through the conserved F or W. Each record gives: J gene, V gene, D gene, clone size, CDR3 protein, CDR3 DNA. A D gene is named only where the DNA matches it firmly. Size tells how often a clone was seen (once, few, many) or the class of an expanded clone, and some rows leave it out.

TRBJ1-1 TRBV28 . . CASSLGPREAFF TGTGCCAGCAGCCTCGGGCCCAGGGAAGCTTTCTTT
TRBJ1-2 TRBV9 TRBD1 . CASSATGDSYGYTF TGTGCCAGCAGCGCCACAGGGGATAGCTATGGCTACACCTTC
TRBJ1-2 TRBV4-3 TRBD1 . CASSQDRLQGGGYTF TGCGCCAGCAGCCAAGATCGGTTACAGGGGGGAGGCTACACCTTC
TRBJ2-3 TRBV6-6 . . CASNYWTSTDTQYF TGTGCCAGCAACTACTGGACGAGCACAGATACGCAGTATTTT
TRBJ2-5 TRBV11-2 . . CASSLEGLKKTQYF TGTGCCAGCAGCCTTGAGGGCCTTAAGAAGACCCAGTACTTC
TRBJ2-2 TRBV5-1 . . CASSLGSTTGELFF TGCGCCAGCAGCTTGGGGTCGACTACCGGGGAGCTGTTTTTT
TRBJ2-7 TRBV5-6 . . CASSLDGGSYEQYF TGTGCCAGCAGCTTGGACGGAGGGTCCTACGAGCAGTACTTC
TRBJ2-1 TRBV19 . few CASSIGGTYNEQFF TGTGCCAGTAGTATAGGCGGAACCTACAATGAGCAGTTCTTC
TRBJ2-5 TRBV7-2 . . CASSSGWGETQYF TGTGCCAGCAGCTCGGGGTGGGGCGAGACCCAGTACTTC
TRBJ2-7 TRBV7-2 TRBD2 . CASRGASGLSYEQYF TGTGCCAGCAGGGGTGCTAGCGGGCTTTCCTACGAGCAGTACTTC
TRBJ2-1 TRBV7-2 . . CASNKGRGVNNEQFF TGTGCCAGCAACAAAGGGAGGGGGGTAAACAATGAGCAGTTCTTC
TRBJ2-2 TRBV6-5 . . CASSYLSVANTGELFF TGTGCCAGCAGTTACCTCTCAGTCGCGAACACCGGGGAGCTGTTTTTT
TRBJ2-1 TRBV2 TRBD1 . CARQRDRVGEQFF TGTGCCAGACAACGGGACAGGGTCGGTGAGCAGTTCTTC
TRBJ1-3 TRBV11-1 . . CASTHGVFSGNTIYF TGTGCCAGCACCCACGGCGTCTTTTCTGGAAACACCATATATTTT
TRBJ1-4 TRBV28 . . CASSFEGINEKLFF TGTGCCAGCAGTTTTGAGGGGATAAATGAAAAACTGTTTTTT
TRBJ1-5 TRBV6-5 TRBD1 . CASSPTGGSNQPQHF TGTGCCAGCAGTCCGACAGGGGGCAGCAATCAGCCCCAGCATTTT
TRBJ2-7 TRBV12-5 . . CASGLQGYEQYF TGTGCTAGTGGTTTGCAGGGTTACGAGCAGTACTTC
TRBJ2-5 TRBV5-1 . . CASSSRGWEETQYF TGCGCCAGCAGCTCACGCGGTTGGGAAGAGACCCAGTACTTC
TRBJ2-2 TRBV11-3 . . CASSPLTGTTGELFF TGTGCCAGCAGCCCCCTGACGGGTACTACCGGGGAGCTGTTTTTT
TRBJ2-6 TRBV7-9 . few CASSEIEGVSGANVLTF TGTGCCAGCAGCGAAATTGAAGGGGTCTCCGGGGCCAACGTCCTGACTTTC
TRBJ1-2 TRBV28 . . CATTAFREGYGYTF TGTGCCACCACGGCCTTTAGGGAGGGATATGGCTACACCTTC
TRBJ2-7 TRBV28 . . CASSFGGSGASAEQYF TGTGCCAGCAGTTTTGGGGGGTCTGGGGCCTCCGCCGAGCAGTACTTC
TRBJ2-5 TRBV6-5 . . CASSYAGVAETQYF TGTGCCAGCAGTTATGCTGGGGTCGCGGAGACCCAGTACTTC
TRBJ2-3 TRBV5-8 TRBD1 . CASSPGTGATDTQYF TGTGCCAGCAGCCCCGGGACAGGGGCAACAGATACGCAGTATTTT
TRBJ2-3 TRBV4-3 TRBD2 . CASSQAAPGGTDTQYF TGCGCCAGCAGCCAAGCCGCTCCGGGGGGGACAGATACGCAGTATTTT
TRBJ2-7 TRBV6-5 . . CASKGQRRSYEQYF TGTGCCAGCAAAGGCCAGCGGCGTTCCTACGAGCAGTACTTC
TRBJ2-7 TRBV2 TRBD2 . CATQTSGTYEQYF TGTGCCACCCAGACTAGCGGCACCTACGAGCAGTACTTC
TRBJ2-1 TRBV15 . . CATSARGGQFF TGTGCCACCAGCGCTAGAGGCGGGCAGTTCTTC
TRBJ2-7 TRBV5-8 TRBD2 . CASSLGLAGGHEQYF TGTGCCAGCAGCTTGGGGCTAGCGGGAGGCCACGAGCAGTACTTC